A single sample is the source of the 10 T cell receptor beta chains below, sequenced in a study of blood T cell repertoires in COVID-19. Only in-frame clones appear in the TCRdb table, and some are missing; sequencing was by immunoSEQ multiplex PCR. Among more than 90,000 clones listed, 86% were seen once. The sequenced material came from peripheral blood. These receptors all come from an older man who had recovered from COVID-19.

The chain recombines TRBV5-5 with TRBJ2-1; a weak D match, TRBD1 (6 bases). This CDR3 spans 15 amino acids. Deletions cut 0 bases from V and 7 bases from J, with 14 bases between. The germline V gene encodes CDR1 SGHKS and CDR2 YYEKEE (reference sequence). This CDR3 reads CASSLEATGRNEQFF. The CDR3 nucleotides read TGTGCCAGCAGCTTGGAAGCTACAGGGAGAAATGAGCAGTTCTTC.

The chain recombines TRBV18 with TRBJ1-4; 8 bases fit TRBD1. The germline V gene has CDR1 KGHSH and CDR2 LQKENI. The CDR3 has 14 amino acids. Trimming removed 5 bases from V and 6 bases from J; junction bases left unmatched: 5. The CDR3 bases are TGTGCCAGCTCAAGAGGACAGGGAGATGAAAAACTGTTTTTT. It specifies CASSRGQGDEKLFF.

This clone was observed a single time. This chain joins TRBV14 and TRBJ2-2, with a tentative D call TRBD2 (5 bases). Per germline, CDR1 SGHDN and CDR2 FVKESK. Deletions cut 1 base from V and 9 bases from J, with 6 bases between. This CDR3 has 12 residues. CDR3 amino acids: CASSQASWELFF. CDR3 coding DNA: TGTGCCAGCAGCCAAGCTAGCTGGGAGCTGTTTTTT.

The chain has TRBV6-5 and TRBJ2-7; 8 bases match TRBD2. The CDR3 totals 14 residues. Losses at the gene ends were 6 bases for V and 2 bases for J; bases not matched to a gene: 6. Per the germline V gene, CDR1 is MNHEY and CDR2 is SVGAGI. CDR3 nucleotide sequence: TGTGCCAGCAGGTGGAGCGGGAGCACCTACGAGCAGTACTTC. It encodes CASRWSGSTYEQYF.

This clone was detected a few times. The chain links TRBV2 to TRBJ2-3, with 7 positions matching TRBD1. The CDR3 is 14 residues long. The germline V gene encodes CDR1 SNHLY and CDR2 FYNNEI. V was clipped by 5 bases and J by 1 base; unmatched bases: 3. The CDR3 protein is CASSRDRGTDTQYF. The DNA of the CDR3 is TGTGCCAGCAGTCGGGACAGAGGCACAGATACGCAGTATTTT.

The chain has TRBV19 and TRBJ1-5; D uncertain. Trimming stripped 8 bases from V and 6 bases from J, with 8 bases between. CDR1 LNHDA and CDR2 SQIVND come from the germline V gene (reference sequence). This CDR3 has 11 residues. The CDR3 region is CASGQRQPQHF. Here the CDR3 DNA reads TGTGCCAGTGGCCAGCGTCAGCCCCAGCATTTT.

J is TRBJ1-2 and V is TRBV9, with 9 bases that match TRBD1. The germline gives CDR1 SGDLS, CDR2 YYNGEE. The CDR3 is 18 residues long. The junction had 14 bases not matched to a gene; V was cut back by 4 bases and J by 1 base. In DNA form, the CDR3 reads TGTGCCAGCAGCCCCCGTCCCGGGACAGGGAACAGTAACTATGGCTACACCTTC. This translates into CASSPRPGTGNSNYGYTF. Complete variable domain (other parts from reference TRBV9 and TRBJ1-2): DSGVTQTPKHLITATGQRVTLRCSPRSGDLSVYWYQQSLDQGLQFLIQYYNGEERAKGNILERFSAQQFPDLHSELNLSSLELGDSALYFCASSPRPGTGNSNYGYTFGSGTRLTVV.

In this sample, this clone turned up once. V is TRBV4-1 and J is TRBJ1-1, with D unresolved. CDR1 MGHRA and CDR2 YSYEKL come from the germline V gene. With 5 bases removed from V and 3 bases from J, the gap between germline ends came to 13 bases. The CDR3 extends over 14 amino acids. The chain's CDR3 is CASSRILQYTEAFF. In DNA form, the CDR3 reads TGCGCCAGCAGCAGAATCTTACAGTACACTGAAGCTTTCTTT.

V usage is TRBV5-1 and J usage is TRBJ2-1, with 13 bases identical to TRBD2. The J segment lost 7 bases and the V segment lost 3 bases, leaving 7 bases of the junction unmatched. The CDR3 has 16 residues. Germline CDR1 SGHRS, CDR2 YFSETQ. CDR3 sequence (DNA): TGCGCCAGCAGCTCTCCACTAGCGGGGGGGCTGAATGAGCAGTTCTTC. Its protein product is CASSSPLAGGLNEQFF. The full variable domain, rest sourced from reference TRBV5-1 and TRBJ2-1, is KAGVTQTPRYLIKTRGQQVTLSCSPISGHRSVSWYQQTPGQGLQFLFEYFSETQRNKGNFPGRFSGRQFSNSRSEMNVSTLELGDSALYLCASSSPLAGGLNEQFFGPGTRLTVL.

The CDR3 sequence is CASSSQRGRGNEQFF. The DNA for the CDR3 is TGTGCCAGCAGTTCTCAGCGCGGGAGGGGCAATGAGCAGTTCTTC. The rearrangement uses TRBV7-2 and TRBJ2-1, with 9 bases identical to TRBD2. With V trimmed by 6 bases and J by 6 bases, 9 bases remained unmatched. The CDR3 sequence is 15 residues long. Germline V gene sequence: CDR1 SGHTA, CDR2 FQGNSA.